This T cell receptor (beta chain) is drawn from a study of control samples from healthy donors and cancer patients. Libraries were prepared by immunoSEQ multiplex PCR; TCRdb keeps only in-frame clonotypes and omits some of them. This repertoire shows about 28,000 clones, about nine tenths found once; its top ten account for approximately 12%. Germline loops: CDR1 KGHSH, CDR2 LQKENI. The CDR3 has 15 amino acids. Trimming left V 6 bases short and J 0 bases short, with 15 bases between. Sequenced: PBMCs. V is TRBV18 and J is TRBJ2-7; weak D call: TRBD1 (5 bases). This clonotype was obtained from a man aged 45 to 65 with lung cancer. Written as DNA, the CDR3 is TGTGCCAGCTCCCGTGGGGCAGGGTCCTCCTACGAGCAGTACTTC. This gives the protein CASSRGAGSSYEQYF.